The clone carrying this TCR beta chain was detected only a few times. Its matching antigen is unknown. The library targeted TCRbeta and was prepared with unique molecular identifiers. TCRdb re-analysed the PCR reads in MiXCR, keeping a single row per CDR3 protein. The sample shows over 150,000 distinct CDR3 sequences, approximately 7% of them seen only once. Germline CDR1 is SNHLY and CDR2 is FYNNEI. Trimming left V 6 bases short and J 3 bases short, with 13 bases between. The CDR3 spans 14 residues. The sample is drawn from a study of T-cell reconstitution after alpha-beta-depleted transplantation in children. Whole-study findings and limits: Day-60 TCRbeta diversity that was high in some patients was derived from surviving recipient T cells and thymic progenitors. Approximately two months post-transplant, alpha-beta T cells reportedly originated from several hundred expanded graft clones. One year post-transplant, T-cell counts and diversity were largely derived from T cells produced anew.

The sample consisted of PBMCs, taken before TCRalphabeta/CD19-depleted stem cell transplant. The chain recombines TRBV2 with TRBJ2-3; tentative D call: TRBD1 (6 bases). The source is a boy aged 2 to 10 with acute lymphoblastic leukemia, due to receive a stem cell transplant. CDR3 sequence (DNA): TGTGCCAGCAGACCGGGACAACTAACAGATACGCAGTATTTT. It encodes CASRPGQLTDTQYF.